This T cell receptor (beta chain) was found in a study of ipilimumab plus nivolumab after autologous stem cell transplantation. Study context: The myeloma group: high-risk transplant-naive, or relapse within 3 years after first autologous transplant.

The table came from immunoSEQ multiplex PCR; TCRdb's copy has only in-frame clones and leaves some out. The sample lists some 44,000 clones; roughly 84% were seen once. Ipilimumab, 1 mg/kg, started 14 to 28 days after autologous transplant. The CDR3 extends over 13 amino acids. V dropped 5 bases and J dropped 3 bases, with 10 bases sitting between them. Germline values: CDR1 LNHDA, CDR2 SQIVND (reference sequence). V is TRBV19 and J is TRBJ2-5; D is unresolved. The sequence came from a male donor with multiple myeloma. The material was PBMCs, obtained in a trial of ipilimumab plus nivolumab as post-transplant consolidation. CDR3 sequence reads: CASSRAPEETQYF. The CDR3 DNA reads as TGTGCCAGTAGTCGGGCCCCAGAAGAGACCCAGTACTTC.